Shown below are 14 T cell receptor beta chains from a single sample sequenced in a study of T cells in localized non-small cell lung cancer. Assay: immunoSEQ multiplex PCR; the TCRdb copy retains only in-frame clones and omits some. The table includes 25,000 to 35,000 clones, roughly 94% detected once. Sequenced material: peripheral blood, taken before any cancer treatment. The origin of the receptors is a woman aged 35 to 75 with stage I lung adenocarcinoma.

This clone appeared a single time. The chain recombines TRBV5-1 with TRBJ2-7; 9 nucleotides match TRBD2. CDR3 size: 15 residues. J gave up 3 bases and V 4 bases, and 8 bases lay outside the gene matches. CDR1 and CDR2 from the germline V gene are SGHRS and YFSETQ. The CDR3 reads CASSPDSLAGYEQYF. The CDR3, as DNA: TGCGCCAGCAGCCCTGATTCACTAGCGGGCTACGAGCAGTACTTC.

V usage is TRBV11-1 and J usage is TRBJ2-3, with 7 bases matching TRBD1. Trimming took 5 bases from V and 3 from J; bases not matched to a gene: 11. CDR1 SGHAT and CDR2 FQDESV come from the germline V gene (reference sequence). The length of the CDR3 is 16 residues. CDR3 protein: CASSLGQLVGTDTQYF. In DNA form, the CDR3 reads TGTGCCAGCAGCCTGGGACAGTTAGTAGGGACAGATACGCAGTATTTT.

The CDR3 DNA follows: TGTGCCATCGCTCCGAATCCGAACAGGGACTCTGGCTACACCTTC. Protein: CAIAPNPNRDSGYTF. The chain links TRBV10-3 to TRBJ1-2; D is possibly TRBD1 (6 bases). Germline assignment: CDR1 ENHRY and CDR2 SYGVKD. This CDR3 is built from 15 residues. V was clipped by 8 bases and J by 7 bases, with 23 bases between them.

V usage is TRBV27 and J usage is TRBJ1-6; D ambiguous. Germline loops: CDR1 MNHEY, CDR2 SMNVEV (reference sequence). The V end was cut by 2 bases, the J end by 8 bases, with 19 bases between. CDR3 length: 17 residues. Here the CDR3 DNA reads TGTGCCAGCAGTTTAATTTTCCGCTTTTCGGTGGATTCACCCCTCCACTTT. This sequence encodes CASSLIFRFSVDSPLHF.

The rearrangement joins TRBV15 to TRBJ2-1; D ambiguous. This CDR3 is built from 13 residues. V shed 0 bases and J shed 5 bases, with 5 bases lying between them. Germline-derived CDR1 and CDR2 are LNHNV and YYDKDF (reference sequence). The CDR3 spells CATSRDRDNEQFF. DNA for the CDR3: TGTGCCACCAGCAGAGATCGGGACAATGAGCAGTTCTTC.

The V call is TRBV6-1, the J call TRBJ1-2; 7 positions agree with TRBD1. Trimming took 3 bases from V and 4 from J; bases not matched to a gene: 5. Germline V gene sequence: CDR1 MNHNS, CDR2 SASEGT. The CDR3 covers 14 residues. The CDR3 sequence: CASSEGTALYGYTF. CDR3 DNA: TGTGCCAGCAGTGAGGGGACAGCTCTCTATGGCTACACCTTC.

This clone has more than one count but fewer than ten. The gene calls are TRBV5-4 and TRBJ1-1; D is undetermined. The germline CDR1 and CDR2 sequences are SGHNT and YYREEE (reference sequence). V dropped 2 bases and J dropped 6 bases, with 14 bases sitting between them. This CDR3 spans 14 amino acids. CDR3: CASSLVTERAEAFF. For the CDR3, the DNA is TGTGCCAGCAGCTTAGTCACGGAAAGGGCTGAAGCTTTCTTT.

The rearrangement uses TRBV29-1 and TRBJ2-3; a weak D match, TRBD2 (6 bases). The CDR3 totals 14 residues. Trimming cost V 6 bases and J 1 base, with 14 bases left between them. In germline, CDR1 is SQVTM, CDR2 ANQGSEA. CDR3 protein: CSVPGGAGTDTQYF. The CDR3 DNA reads TGCAGCGTGCCCGGGGGAGCGGGCACAGATACGCAGTATTTT.

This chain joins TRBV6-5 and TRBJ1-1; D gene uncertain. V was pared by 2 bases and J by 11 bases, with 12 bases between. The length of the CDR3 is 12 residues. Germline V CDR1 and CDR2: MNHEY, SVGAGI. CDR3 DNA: TGTGCCAGCAGTTACCCGACAATTTACGCTTTCTTT. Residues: CASSYPTIYAFF.

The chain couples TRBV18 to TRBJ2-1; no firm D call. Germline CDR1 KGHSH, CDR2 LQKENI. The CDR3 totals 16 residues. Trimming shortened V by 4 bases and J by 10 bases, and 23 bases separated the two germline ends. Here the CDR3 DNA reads TGTGCCAGCTCACGGGCAGCTAATATTCCTCAGGTAGAGCAGTTCTTC. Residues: CASSRAANIPQVEQFF.

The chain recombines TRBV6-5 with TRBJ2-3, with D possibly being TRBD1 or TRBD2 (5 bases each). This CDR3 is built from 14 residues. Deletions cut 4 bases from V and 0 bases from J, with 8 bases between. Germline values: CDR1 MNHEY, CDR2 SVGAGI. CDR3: CASSFRDSTDTQYF. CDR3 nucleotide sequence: TGTGCCAGCAGTTTCCGGGACAGCACAGATACGCAGTATTTT.

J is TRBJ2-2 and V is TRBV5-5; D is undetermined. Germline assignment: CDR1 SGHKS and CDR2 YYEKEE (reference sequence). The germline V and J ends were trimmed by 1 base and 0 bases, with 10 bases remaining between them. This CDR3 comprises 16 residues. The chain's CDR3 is CASSLHDSPNTGELFF. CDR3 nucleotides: TGTGCCAGCAGCTTGCATGACTCCCCGAACACCGGGGAGCTGTTTTTT. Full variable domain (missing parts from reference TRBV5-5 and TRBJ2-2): DAGVTQSPTHLIKTRGQQVTLRCSPISGHKSVSWYQQVLGQGPQFIFQYYEKEERGRGNFPDRFSARQFPNYSSELNVNALLLGDSALYLCASSLHDSPNTGELFFGEGSRLTVL.

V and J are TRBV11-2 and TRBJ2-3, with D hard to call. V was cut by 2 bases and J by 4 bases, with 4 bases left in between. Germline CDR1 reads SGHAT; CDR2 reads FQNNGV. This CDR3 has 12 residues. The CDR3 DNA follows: TGTGCCAGCAGCTTAACTCCAGATACGCAGTATTTT. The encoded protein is CASSLTPDTQYF.

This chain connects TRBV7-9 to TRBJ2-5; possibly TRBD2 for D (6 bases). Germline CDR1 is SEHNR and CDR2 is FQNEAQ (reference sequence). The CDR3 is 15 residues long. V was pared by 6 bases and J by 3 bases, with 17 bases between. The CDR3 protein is CASSSPERGKETQYF. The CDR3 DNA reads TGTGCCAGCAGTTCGCCCGAACGGGGGAAAGAGACCCAGTACTTC.